Below, one TCR beta chain is given with its context. Antigen: not known. Per the germline V gene, CDR1 is SGHRS and CDR2 is YFSETQ. J lost 7 bases, V lost 1 base, and 4 bases had no gene match. The CDR3 consists of 14 residues. The source of the sample is a study of cytomegalovirus exposure and HLA in healthy donors. Study outcomes and limitations: Immune exposure information available was restricted to CMV serostatus.

The PCR had 60 Vbeta and 13 Jbeta primers. Method: immunoSEQ multiplex PCR; TCRdb's copy keeps in-frame clones and lacks some. The sample carries some 99,000 clones, roughly two thirds recorded once. This chain uses TRBV5-1 with TRBJ2-1; TRBD1 matches at 8 bases. Sequenced input: PBMCs. This clonotype originated in a man aged 35 to 55 in good health and CMV-seronegative. DNA of the CDR3: TGCGCCAGCAGCTTGACAGGGGGTGAAAATGAGCAGTTCTTC. Translation: CASSLTGGENEQFF. The complete variable domain, with remaining parts taken from reference TRBV5-1 and TRBJ2-1, reads KAGVTQTPRYLIKTRGQQVTLSCSPISGHRSVSWYQQTPGQGLQFLFEYFSETQRNKGNFPGRFSGRQFSNSRSEMNVSTLELGDSALYLCASSLTGGENEQFFGPGTRLTVL.